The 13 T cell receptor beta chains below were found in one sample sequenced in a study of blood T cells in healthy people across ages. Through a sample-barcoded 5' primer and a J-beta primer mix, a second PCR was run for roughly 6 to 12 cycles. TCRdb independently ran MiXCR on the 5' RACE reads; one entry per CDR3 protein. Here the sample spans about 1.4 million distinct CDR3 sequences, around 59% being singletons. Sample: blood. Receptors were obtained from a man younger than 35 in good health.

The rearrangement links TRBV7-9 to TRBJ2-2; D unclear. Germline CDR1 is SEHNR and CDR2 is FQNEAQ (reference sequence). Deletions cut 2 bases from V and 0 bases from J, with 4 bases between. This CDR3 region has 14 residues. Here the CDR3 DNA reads TGTGCCAGCAGCTTAACAGCGAACACCGGGGAGCTGTTTTTT. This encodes CASSLTANTGELFF.

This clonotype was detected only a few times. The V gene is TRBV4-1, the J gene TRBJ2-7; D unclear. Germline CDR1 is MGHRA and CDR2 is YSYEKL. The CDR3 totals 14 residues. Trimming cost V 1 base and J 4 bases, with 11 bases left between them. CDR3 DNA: TGCGCCAGCAGCCAAGGGCATCTCGGTTACGAGCAGTACTTC. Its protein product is CASSQGHLGYEQYF.

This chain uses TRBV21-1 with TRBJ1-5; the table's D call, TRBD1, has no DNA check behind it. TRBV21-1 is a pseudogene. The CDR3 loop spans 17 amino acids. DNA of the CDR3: TGTGCCAGCAGCAAGTCTGACCGGGACCCCTACAATCAGCCCCAGCATTTT. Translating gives CASSKSDRDPYNQPQHF.

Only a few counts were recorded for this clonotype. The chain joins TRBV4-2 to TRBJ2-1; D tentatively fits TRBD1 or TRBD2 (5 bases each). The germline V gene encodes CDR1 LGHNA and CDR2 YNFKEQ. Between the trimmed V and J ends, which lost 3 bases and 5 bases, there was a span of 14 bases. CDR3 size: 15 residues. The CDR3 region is CASSQPGTANNEQFF. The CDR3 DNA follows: TGTGCCAGCAGCCAGCCCGGGACGGCTAACAATGAGCAGTTCTTC.

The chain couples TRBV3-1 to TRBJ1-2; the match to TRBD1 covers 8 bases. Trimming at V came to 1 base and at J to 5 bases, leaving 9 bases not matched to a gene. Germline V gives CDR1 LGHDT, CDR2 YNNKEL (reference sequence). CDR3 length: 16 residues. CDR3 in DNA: TGTGCCAGCAGCCAAGGGAGGAGACAGGGGATTTATGGCTACACCTTC. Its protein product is CASSQGRRQGIYGYTF.

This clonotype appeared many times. The CDR3 loop is CSVDRDSGGETQYF. DNA for the CDR3: TGCAGCGTAGACCGGGACAGCGGTGGAGAGACCCAGTACTTC. This chain uses TRBV29-1 with TRBJ2-5; 7 positions match TRBD1. Germline trimming cut 6 bases from V and 4 bases from J; bases unmatched to any gene: 11. CDR3 length: 14 residues. Germline V gives CDR1 SQVTM, CDR2 ANQGSEA. The entire variable domain, with the rest obtained from reference TRBV29-1 and TRBJ2-5, is as follows: SAVISQKPSRDICQRGTSLTIQCQVDSQVTMMFWYRQQPGQSLTLIATANQGSEATYESGFVIDKFPISRPNLTFSTLTVSNMSPEDSSIYLCSVDRDSGGETQYFGPGTRLLVL.

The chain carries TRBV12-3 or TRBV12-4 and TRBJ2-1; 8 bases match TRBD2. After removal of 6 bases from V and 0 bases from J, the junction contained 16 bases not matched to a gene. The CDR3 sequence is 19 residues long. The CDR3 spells CASRHRGRGLAISYNEQFF. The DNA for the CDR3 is TGTGCCAGCAGGCACCGAGGTCGAGGACTAGCTATCTCCTACAATGAGCAGTTCTTC.

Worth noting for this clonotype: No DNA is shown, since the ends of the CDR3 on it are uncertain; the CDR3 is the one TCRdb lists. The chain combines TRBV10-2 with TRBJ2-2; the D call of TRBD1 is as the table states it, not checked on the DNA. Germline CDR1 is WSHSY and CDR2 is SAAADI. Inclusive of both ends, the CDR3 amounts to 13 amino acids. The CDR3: CASTGFRFGELFF.

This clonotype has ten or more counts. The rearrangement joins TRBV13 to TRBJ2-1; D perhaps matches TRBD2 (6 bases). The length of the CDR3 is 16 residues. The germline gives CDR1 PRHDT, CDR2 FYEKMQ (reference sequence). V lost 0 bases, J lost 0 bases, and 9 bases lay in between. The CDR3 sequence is CASSLGGGSSYNEQFF. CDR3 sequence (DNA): TGTGCCAGCAGCTTAGGTGGAGGGAGCTCCTACAATGAGCAGTTCTTC.

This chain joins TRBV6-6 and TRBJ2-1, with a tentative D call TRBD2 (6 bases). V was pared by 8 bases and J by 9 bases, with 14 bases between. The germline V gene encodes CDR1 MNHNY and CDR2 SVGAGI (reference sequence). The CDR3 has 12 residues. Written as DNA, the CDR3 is TGTGCCAGCGAGGGACTCGGCGGTGAGCAGTTCTTC. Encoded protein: CASEGLGGEQFF.

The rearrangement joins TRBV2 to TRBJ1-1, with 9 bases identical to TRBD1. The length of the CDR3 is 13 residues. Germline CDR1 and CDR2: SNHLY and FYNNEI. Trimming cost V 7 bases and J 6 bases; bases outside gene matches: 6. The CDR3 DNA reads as TGTGCCAGCACGTGGGACAGGGTCGCTGAAGCTTTCTTT. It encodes CASTWDRVAEAFF.

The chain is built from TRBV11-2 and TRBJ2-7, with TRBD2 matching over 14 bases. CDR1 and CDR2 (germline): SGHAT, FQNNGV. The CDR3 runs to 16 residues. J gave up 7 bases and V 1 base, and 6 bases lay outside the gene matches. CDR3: CASSLAGTSGGREQYF. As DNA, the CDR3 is TGTGCCAGCAGCTTAGCAGGGACTAGCGGGGGTAGAGAGCAGTACTTC.

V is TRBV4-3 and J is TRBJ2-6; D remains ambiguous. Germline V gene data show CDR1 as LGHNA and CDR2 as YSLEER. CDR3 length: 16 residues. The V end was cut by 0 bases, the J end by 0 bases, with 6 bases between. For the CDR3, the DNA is TGCGCCAGCAGCCAAGATACGGCCTCTGGGGCCAACGTCCTGACTTTC. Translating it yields CASSQDTASGANVLTF.